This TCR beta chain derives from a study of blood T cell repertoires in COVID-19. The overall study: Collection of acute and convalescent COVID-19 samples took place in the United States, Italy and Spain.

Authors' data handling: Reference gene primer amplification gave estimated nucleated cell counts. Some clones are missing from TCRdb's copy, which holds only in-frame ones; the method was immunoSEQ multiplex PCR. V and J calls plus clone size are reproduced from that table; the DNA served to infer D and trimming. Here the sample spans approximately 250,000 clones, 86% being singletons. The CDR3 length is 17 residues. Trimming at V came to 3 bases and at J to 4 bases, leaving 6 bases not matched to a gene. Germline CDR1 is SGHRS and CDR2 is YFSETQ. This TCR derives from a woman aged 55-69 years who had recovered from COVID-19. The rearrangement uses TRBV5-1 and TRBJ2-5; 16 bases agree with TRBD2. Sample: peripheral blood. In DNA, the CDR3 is TGCGCCAGCAGCTGGAGGGGACTAGCGGGGGGGCGAGAGACCCAGTACTTC. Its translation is CASSWRGLAGGRETQYF. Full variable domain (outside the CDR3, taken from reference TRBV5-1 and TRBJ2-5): KAGVTQTPRYLIKTRGQQVTLSCSPISGHRSVSWYQQTPGQGLQFLFEYFSETQRNKGNFPGRFSGRQFSNSRSEMNVSTLELGDSALYLCASSWRGLAGGRETQYFGPGTRLLVL.